This is a list of T cell receptor beta chains from one sample in a study of blood T cells in healthy people across ages. One entry per CDR3 protein results from TCRdb running MiXCR on the 5' RACE reads. The sample includes about 1.8 million distinct CDR3 sequences, roughly 50% of them seen just once. Sequenced material: blood. Source of these receptors: a woman between 40 and 55 years old in good health. Each CDR3 is given with its conserved first and last residue. Each record gives: J gene, clone size, D gene, V gene, CDR3 protein, CDR3 DNA. A D gene is named only where the DNA matches it firmly. Rows give clone size only sometimes, using once, few, many, or a class for an expanded clone.

j_call: TRBJ2-7
clone_size: .
d_call: .
v_call: TRBV28
cdr3_aa: CASSPFPSGYEQYF
cdr3_nt: TGTGCCAGCAGTCCCTTCCCCTCCGGCTACGAGCAGTACTTC

j_call: TRBJ1-2
clone_size: .
d_call: .
v_call: TRBV9
cdr3_aa: CASSVDSWSPLGYTF
cdr3_nt: TGTGCCAGCAGCGTAGACTCGTGGTCACCCCTGGGCTACACCTTC

j_call: TRBJ1-4
clone_size: few
d_call: .
v_call: TRBV5-1
cdr3_aa: CASSSGTANEKLFF
cdr3_nt: TGTGCCAGCAGCTCCGGGACCGCCAATGAAAAACTGTTTTTT

j_call: TRBJ1-2
clone_size: .
d_call: .
v_call: TRBV25-1
cdr3_aa: CASSEYPGNYGYTF
cdr3_nt: TGTGCCAGCAGTGAATATCCAGGGAACTATGGCTACACCTTC

j_call: TRBJ1-5
clone_size: few
d_call: .
v_call: TRBV24-1
cdr3_aa: CATSVGNQPQHF
cdr3_nt: TGTGCCACCAGTGTAGGGAATCAGCCCCAGCATTTT

j_call: TRBJ2-2
clone_size: .
d_call: .
v_call: TRBV29-1
cdr3_aa: CSVAYTGELFF
cdr3_nt: TGCAGCGTTGCATACACCGGGGAGCTGTTTTTT

j_call: TRBJ2-5
clone_size: .
d_call: .
v_call: TRBV20-1
cdr3_aa: CSASGGSRETQYF
cdr3_nt: TGCAGTGCTTCTGGGGGGTCGCGGGAGACCCAGTACTTC

j_call: TRBJ2-7
clone_size: few
d_call: .
v_call: TRBV12-3/TRBV12-4
cdr3_aa: CASSLEGWEQYF
cdr3_nt: TGTGCCAGCAGTTTAGAGGGGTGGGAGCAGTACTTC

j_call: TRBJ1-4
clone_size: .
d_call: TRBD1
v_call: TRBV7-2
cdr3_aa: CASSYGQGASTNEKLFF
cdr3_nt: TGTGCCAGCAGCTACGGACAGGGGGCGTCGACTAATGAAAAACTGTTTTTT

j_call: TRBJ2-4
clone_size: once
d_call: TRBD1
v_call: TRBV4-2
cdr3_aa: CASSQSDRGRIQYF
cdr3_nt: TGTGCCAGCAGCCAATCGGACAGGGGCCGCATTCAGTACTTC

j_call: TRBJ2-3
clone_size: .
d_call: TRBD2
v_call: TRBV12-3/TRBV12-4
cdr3_aa: CASSILAGNTDTQYF
cdr3_nt: TGTGCCAGCAGTATACTAGCGGGGAACACAGATACGCAGTATTTT

j_call: TRBJ2-7
clone_size: few
d_call: .
v_call: TRBV6-2/TRBV6-3
cdr3_aa: CASSSRDTLVDEQYF
cdr3_nt: TGTGCCAGCAGTAGCCGGGACACCCTAGTGGACGAGCAGTACTTC

j_call: TRBJ2-4
clone_size: few
d_call: .
v_call: TRBV10-3
cdr3_aa: CAISDIGDIQYF
cdr3_nt: TGTGCCATCAGTGATATCGGGGACATTCAGTACTTC

j_call: TRBJ2-1
clone_size: once
d_call: .
v_call: TRBV20-1
cdr3_aa: CSSGQGLRNEQFF
cdr3_nt: TGCAGTTCGGGGCAGGGGTTACGAAATGAGCAGTTCTTC

j_call: TRBJ2-1
clone_size: .
d_call: TRBD2
v_call: TRBV20-1
cdr3_aa: CSALGAGGFNNEQFF
cdr3_nt: TGCAGTGCCCTGGGTGCGGGGGGGTTTAATAATGAGCAGTTCTTC

j_call: TRBJ2-1
clone_size: few
d_call: .
v_call: TRBV9
cdr3_aa: CASSVEVSHTGEQFF
cdr3_nt: TGTGCCAGCAGCGTAGAGGTCAGCCACACGGGTGAGCAGTTCTTC

j_call: TRBJ2-7
clone_size: once
d_call: .
v_call: TRBV12-3/TRBV12-4
cdr3_aa: CAGSLTASYEQYF
cdr3_nt: TGTGCCGGCAGCCTGACAGCATCCTACGAGCAGTACTTC

j_call: TRBJ2-1
clone_size: few
d_call: TRBD1
v_call: TRBV28
cdr3_aa: CASSKDRGRYNEQFF
cdr3_nt: TGTGCCAGCAGTAAGGACAGGGGGCGTTACAATGAGCAGTTCTTC

j_call: TRBJ1-6
clone_size: once
d_call: .
v_call: TRBV9
cdr3_aa: CASSGNREAGSPLHF
cdr3_nt: TGTGCCAGCAGCGGAAACCGGGAGGCGGGTTCACCCCTCCACTTT

j_call: TRBJ2-5
clone_size: .
d_call: TRBD1
v_call: TRBV11-3
cdr3_aa: CASSLQTGKSESQYF
cdr3_nt: TGTGCCAGCAGCCTCCAGACAGGGAAGTCGGAGTCCCAGTACTTC

j_call: TRBJ2-1
clone_size: few
d_call: .
v_call: TRBV7-2
cdr3_aa: CASSHSTGTYNEQFF
cdr3_nt: TGTGCCAGCAGTCATTCGACAGGTACATACAATGAGCAGTTCTTC

j_call: TRBJ2-7
clone_size: .
d_call: .
v_call: TRBV7-2
cdr3_aa: CASSQVGVGSYEQYF
cdr3_nt: TGTGCCAGCAGCCAAGTTGGGGTGGGCTCCTACGAGCAGTACTTC

j_call: TRBJ2-4
clone_size: .
d_call: TRBD2
v_call: TRBV7-2
cdr3_aa: CASSLGLAGAGTKNIQYF
cdr3_nt: TGTGCCAGCAGCTTAGGCCTAGCGGGGGCCGGGACCAAAAACATTCAGTACTTC

j_call: TRBJ1-2
clone_size: few
d_call: .
v_call: TRBV6-2/TRBV6-3
cdr3_aa: CASRGTSNYGYTF
cdr3_nt: TGTGCCAGCAGGGGAACTTCTAACTATGGCTACACCTTC

j_call: TRBJ2-7
clone_size: few
d_call: TRBD1
v_call: TRBV28
cdr3_aa: CASSPRQGEATYEQYF
cdr3_nt: TGTGCCAGCAGTCCCCGACAGGGGGAGGCTACCTACGAGCAGTACTTC

j_call: TRBJ2-1
clone_size: .
d_call: TRBD2
v_call: TRBV20-1
cdr3_aa: CSARASTSGEIYNEQFF
cdr3_nt: TGCAGTGCTAGAGCCTCGACCAGCGGGGAGATCTACAATGAGCAGTTCTTC

j_call: TRBJ2-5
clone_size: .
d_call: TRBD1
v_call: TRBV25-1
cdr3_aa: CASSAGQGGGTQYF
cdr3_nt: TGTGCCAGCAGTGCCGGACAGGGGGGGGGAACCCAGTACTTC

j_call: TRBJ1-4
clone_size: once
d_call: .
v_call: TRBV4-1
cdr3_aa: CASSQVMGLIEKLFF
cdr3_nt: TGCGCCAGCAGCCAAGTAATGGGTCTAATTGAAAAACTGTTTTTT

j_call: TRBJ2-4
clone_size: .
d_call: TRBD2
v_call: TRBV3-1
cdr3_aa: CASCVTSGGGPGNEQYF
cdr3_nt: TGTGCCAGCTGTGTGACTAGCGGGGGGGGCCCCGGGAATGAGCAGTACTTC

j_call: TRBJ2-7
clone_size: few
d_call: .
v_call: TRBV29-1
cdr3_aa: CSVDLGSYEQYF
cdr3_nt: TGCAGCGTTGACCTCGGGAGCTACGAGCAGTACTTC

j_call: TRBJ1-4
clone_size: .
d_call: .
v_call: TRBV5-1
cdr3_aa: CASSLSRLTNEKLFF
cdr3_nt: TGCGCCAGCAGCTTATCAAGACTCACTAATGAAAAACTGTTTTTT

j_call: TRBJ2-4
clone_size: few
d_call: TRBD2
v_call: TRBV11-2
cdr3_aa: CASSLAAGLAGQIAKNIQYF
cdr3_nt: TGTGCCAGCAGCTTAGCAGCCGGGCTAGCGGGGCAAATAGCCAAAAACATTCAGTACTTC

j_call: TRBJ2-5
clone_size: .
d_call: .
v_call: TRBV7-8
cdr3_aa: CASSLEDRRETQYF
cdr3_nt: TGTGCCAGCAGCTTAGAGGACCGGAGGGAGACCCAGTACTTC

j_call: TRBJ2-5
clone_size: few
d_call: .
v_call: TRBV14
cdr3_aa: CASSHFDQGTQYF
cdr3_nt: TGTGCCAGCAGCCATTTCGATCAGGGGACCCAGTACTTC

j_call: TRBJ1-1
clone_size: .
d_call: TRBD1
v_call: TRBV5-1
cdr3_aa: CASASRQGIGPNTEAFF
cdr3_nt: TGCGCCAGCGCCTCGAGACAGGGGATAGGGCCGAACACTGAAGCTTTCTTT

j_call: TRBJ1-1
clone_size: .
d_call: .
v_call: TRBV15
cdr3_aa: CATSRGAPNTEAFF
cdr3_nt: TGTGCCACCAGCAGAGGGGCACCGAACACTGAAGCTTTCTTT

j_call: TRBJ2-5
clone_size: few
d_call: .
v_call: TRBV5-1
cdr3_aa: CASSPTIEETQYF
cdr3_nt: TGCGCCAGCAGTCCGACCATTGAGGAGACCCAGTACTTC

j_call: TRBJ2-7
clone_size: .
d_call: .
v_call: TRBV5-4
cdr3_aa: CASSLSRESFGQYF
cdr3_nt: TGTGCCAGCAGCTTGAGCAGGGAGTCTTTCGGGCAGTACTTC

j_call: TRBJ2-7
clone_size: .
d_call: TRBD1
v_call: TRBV20-1
cdr3_aa: CSARTGTGETYEQYF
cdr3_nt: TGCAGTGCTAGAACCGGGACAGGGGAGACCTACGAGCAGTACTTC

j_call: TRBJ1-2
clone_size: .
d_call: .
v_call: TRBV9
cdr3_aa: CASSGWDTLYGYTF
cdr3_nt: TGTGCCAGCAGCGGATGGGACACCCTCTATGGCTACACCTTC

j_call: TRBJ1-1
clone_size: .
d_call: TRBD1
v_call: TRBV28
cdr3_aa: CASSPRTGANTEAFF
cdr3_nt: TGTGCCAGCAGTCCTAGGACAGGGGCGAACACTGAAGCTTTCTTT

j_call: TRBJ2-7
clone_size: .
d_call: .
v_call: TRBV5-1
cdr3_aa: CASSPWLLKDEQYF
cdr3_nt: TGCGCCAGCAGTCCATGGCTACTGAAGGATGAGCAGTACTTC

j_call: TRBJ2-3
clone_size: .
d_call: TRBD2
v_call: TRBV12-3/TRBV12-4
cdr3_aa: CASSSLSGGTDTQYF
cdr3_nt: TGTGCCAGCAGTTCTCTTAGCGGGGGCACAGATACGCAGTATTTT

j_call: TRBJ2-6
clone_size: .
d_call: TRBD2
v_call: TRBV5-4
cdr3_aa: CASSTQGLAGAGANVLTF
cdr3_nt: TGTGCCAGCAGCACCCAAGGACTAGCGGGGGCAGGGGCCAACGTCCTGACTTTC

j_call: TRBJ2-1
clone_size: once
d_call: .
v_call: TRBV5-6
cdr3_aa: CASSGGDSNEQFF
cdr3_nt: TGTGCCAGCAGCGGGGGCGACAGCAATGAGCAGTTCTTC

j_call: TRBJ2-1
clone_size: .
d_call: .
v_call: TRBV24-1
cdr3_aa: CATSDLSGADGENNEQFF
cdr3_nt: TGTGCCACCAGTGATTTATCAGGGGCCGACGGGGAAAACAATGAGCAGTTCTTC